Listed below are T cell receptor beta chains from one sample, sequenced in a study of OX40 agonist ivuxolimab in advanced cancers. Libraries were prepared by immunoSEQ multiplex PCR; TCRdb keeps only in-frame clonotypes and omits some of them. The sample carries approximately 70,000 clones, approximately 80% recorded once. The sequences come from CD4+ or CD8+ T cells sorted from blood, collected in a trial of the OX40 agonist ivuxolimab. The receptors here all came from an adult with an advanced solid tumor such as melanoma, head and neck, liver or kidney cancer. The CDR3 runs from the conserved cysteine through the conserved F or W. Fields, in order: clone size, D gene, J gene, V gene, CDR3 protein, CDR3 DNA. A D gene is named only where the DNA matches it firmly. For some rows the clone size is stated as once, few or many, or as a class when expanded; others skip it.

clone_size: -; d_call: TRBD1; j_call: TRBJ2-2; v_call: TRBV5-4; cdr3_aa: CASSSRTGVNTGELFF; cdr3_nt: TGTGCCAGCAGCTCCCGGACAGGGGTGAACACCGGGGAGCTGTTTTTT
clone_size: once; d_call: -; j_call: TRBJ1-1; v_call: TRBV19; cdr3_aa: CASSTNTGKYTEAFF; cdr3_nt: TGTGCCAGTAGTACGAATACCGGGAAATACACTGAAGCTTTCTTT
clone_size: -; d_call: -; j_call: TRBJ1-1; v_call: TRBV15; cdr3_aa: CATSRGGHTEAFF; cdr3_nt: TGTGCCACCAGCAGGGGGGGGCACACTGAAGCTTTCTTT
clone_size: -; d_call: TRBD2; j_call: TRBJ2-7; v_call: TRBV5-8; cdr3_aa: CASSLEGLAGNEQYF; cdr3_nt: TGTGCCAGCAGCTTGGAGGGACTAGCGGGGAACGAGCAGTACTTC
clone_size: -; d_call: TRBD2; j_call: TRBJ2-5; v_call: TRBV5-4; cdr3_aa: CASSPGREATQYF; cdr3_nt: TGTGCCAGCAGCCCTGGGCGGGAGGCGACCCAGTACTTC
clone_size: -; d_call: -; j_call: TRBJ1-5; v_call: TRBV27; cdr3_aa: CASMDRSSNQPQHF; cdr3_nt: TGTGCCAGCATGGACCGTTCAAGTAATCAGCCCCAGCATTTT
clone_size: -; d_call: TRBD2; j_call: TRBJ2-7; v_call: TRBV19; cdr3_aa: CASSTRLAGAQDEQYF; cdr3_nt: TGTGCCAGTAGTACCCGACTAGCGGGGGCTCAAGACGAGCAGTACTTC
clone_size: -; d_call: -; j_call: TRBJ1-1; v_call: TRBV6-1; cdr3_aa: CASSELGASTEAFF; cdr3_nt: TGTGCCAGCAGTGAACTGGGGGCGTCTACTGAAGCTTTCTTT
clone_size: once; d_call: -; j_call: TRBJ2-7; v_call: TRBV7-9; cdr3_aa: CASSLARGHYEQYF; cdr3_nt: TGTGCCAGCAGCTTAGCGAGGGGCCACTACGAGCAGTACTTC
clone_size: once; d_call: TRBD2; j_call: TRBJ2-5; v_call: TRBV2; cdr3_aa: CASSEFATGGETQYF; cdr3_nt: TGTGCCAGCAGTGAATTTGCTACGGGGGGAGAGACCCAGTACTTC
clone_size: -; d_call: -; j_call: TRBJ1-4; v_call: TRBV19; cdr3_aa: CASSIRRTNEKLFF; cdr3_nt: TGTGCCAGTAGTATAAGGAGAACTAATGAAAAACTGTTTTTT
clone_size: -; d_call: -; j_call: TRBJ1-1; v_call: TRBV18; cdr3_aa: CASSLGLNTEAFF; cdr3_nt: TGTGCCAGCTCACTGGGGTTGAACACTGAAGCTTTCTTT
clone_size: -; d_call: TRBD1; j_call: TRBJ1-2; v_call: TRBV4-1; cdr3_aa: CASSPFRTGGAEGYTF; cdr3_nt: TGCGCCAGCAGCCCCTTTAGGACAGGGGGCGCAGAGGGCTACACCTTC
clone_size: few; d_call: -; j_call: TRBJ1-5; v_call: TRBV4-2; cdr3_aa: CASSRQADQPQHF; cdr3_nt: TGTGCCAGCAGCCGGCAGGCTGATCAGCCCCAGCATTTT
clone_size: few; d_call: -; j_call: TRBJ1-5; v_call: TRBV4-1; cdr3_aa: CASSQVDMGLPGPQHF; cdr3_nt: TGCGCCAGCAGCCAAGTTGACATGGGCCTCCCAGGGCCCCAGCATTTT
clone_size: -; d_call: TRBD2; j_call: TRBJ2-5; v_call: TRBV13; cdr3_aa: CASSRWEGYQETQYF; cdr3_nt: TGTGCCAGCAGCCGGTGGGAGGGATACCAAGAGACCCAGTACTTC
clone_size: few; d_call: TRBD1; j_call: TRBJ2-7; v_call: TRBV11-2; cdr3_aa: CASSALRDRSYEQYF; cdr3_nt: TGTGCCAGCAGCGCACTCCGGGACAGGTCCTACGAGCAGTACTTC
clone_size: -; d_call: -; j_call: TRBJ2-3; v_call: TRBV5-1; cdr3_aa: CASSLLAGGQGDTQYF; cdr3_nt: TGCGCCAGCAGCTTACTCGCCGGAGGTCAAGGGGATACGCAGTATTTT
clone_size: few; d_call: TRBD2; j_call: TRBJ2-5; v_call: TRBV11-3; cdr3_aa: CASSFRGGKLGETQYF; cdr3_nt: TGTGCCAGCAGCTTCCGCGGGGGGAAACTAGGAGAGACCCAGTACTTC
clone_size: few; d_call: -; j_call: TRBJ1-4; v_call: TRBV10-2; cdr3_aa: CASSETQGQKLFF; cdr3_nt: TGCGCCAGCAGTGAGACGCAGGGGCAAAAACTGTTTTTT
clone_size: -; d_call: -; j_call: TRBJ2-7; v_call: TRBV6-6; cdr3_aa: CATSEAGQGNEQYF; cdr3_nt: TGTGCCACCTCCGAGGCCGGCCAGGGAAACGAGCAGTACTTC
clone_size: -; d_call: -; j_call: TRBJ1-1; v_call: TRBV6-5; cdr3_aa: CASRNTEAFF; cdr3_nt: TGTGCCAGCAGAAACACTGAAGCTTTCTTT
clone_size: -; d_call: -; j_call: TRBJ2-3; v_call: TRBV6-1; cdr3_aa: CAGSHADTQYF; cdr3_nt: TGTGCCGGCTCTCACGCAGATACGCAGTATTTT
clone_size: few; d_call: TRBD1; j_call: TRBJ1-2; v_call: TRBV27; cdr3_aa: CATKTGTGGYTF; cdr3_nt: TGTGCCACTAAGACAGGGACTGGTGGCTACACCTTC
clone_size: -; d_call: TRBD1; j_call: TRBJ2-3; v_call: TRBV14; cdr3_aa: CASSQVPGQGADTQYF; cdr3_nt: TGTGCCAGCAGCCAAGTTCCGGGACAGGGAGCAGATACGCAGTATTTT
clone_size: -; d_call: TRBD1; j_call: TRBJ2-3; v_call: TRBV7-7; cdr3_aa: CASSKTGGTDTQYF; cdr3_nt: TGTGCCAGCAGCAAGACAGGGGGCACAGATACGCAGTATTTT
clone_size: few; d_call: -; j_call: TRBJ1-1; v_call: TRBV29-1; cdr3_aa: CSVPQGAEAFF; cdr3_nt: TGCAGCGTTCCGCAAGGGGCTGAAGCTTTCTTT
clone_size: few; d_call: -; j_call: TRBJ2-3; v_call: TRBV19; cdr3_aa: CASSFLPDTQYF; cdr3_nt: TGTGCCAGTAGTTTTCTTCCAGATACGCAGTATTTT
clone_size: -; d_call: -; j_call: TRBJ2-5; v_call: TRBV2; cdr3_aa: CASKISGQETQYF; cdr3_nt: TGTGCCAGCAAGATCAGCGGACAAGAGACCCAGTACTTC
clone_size: -; d_call: TRBD1; j_call: TRBJ1-5; v_call: TRBV28; cdr3_aa: CASSHPRQGALSNQPQHF; cdr3_nt: TGTGCCAGCAGCCACCCGCGACAGGGGGCATTGAGCAATCAGCCCCAGCATTTT
clone_size: -; d_call: TRBD2; j_call: TRBJ2-3; v_call: TRBV5-3; cdr3_aa: CARSPRGSTDTQYF; cdr3_nt: TGTGCCAGAAGTCCCCGCGGGAGTACAGATACGCAGTATTTT
clone_size: -; d_call: TRBD1; j_call: TRBJ2-7; v_call: TRBV6-5; cdr3_aa: CASSSQTGGLGEQYF; cdr3_nt: TGTGCCAGCAGTTCCCAAACAGGGGGCTTAGGCGAGCAGTACTTC
clone_size: -; d_call: -; j_call: TRBJ2-7; v_call: TRBV29-1; cdr3_aa: CSVGDTTYEQYF; cdr3_nt: TGCAGCGTTGGTGACACAACCTACGAGCAGTACTTC
clone_size: -; d_call: TRBD1; j_call: TRBJ1-2; v_call: TRBV7-9; cdr3_aa: CASSHPRGQGAGGYTF; cdr3_nt: TGTGCCAGCAGCCACCCCCGCGGACAGGGTGCCGGCGGCTACACCTTC
clone_size: -; d_call: TRBD1; j_call: TRBJ2-7; v_call: TRBV6-1; cdr3_aa: CASSEGWTGGPYEQYF; cdr3_nt: TGTGCCAGCAGTGAAGGGTGGACAGGAGGCCCCTACGAGCAGTACTTC
clone_size: -; d_call: -; j_call: TRBJ1-1; v_call: TRBV7-9; cdr3_aa: CASSLQKNTEAFF; cdr3_nt: TGTGCCAGCAGCCTTCAAAAGAACACTGAAGCTTTCTTT
clone_size: -; d_call: TRBD2; j_call: TRBJ2-5; v_call: TRBV6-6; cdr3_aa: CASTPGGLGETQYF; cdr3_nt: TGTGCCAGCACCCCGGGGGGGTTGGGGGAGACCCAGTACTTC
clone_size: few; d_call: -; j_call: TRBJ1-6; v_call: TRBV5-1; cdr3_aa: CASSLARGSGVISPLHF; cdr3_nt: TGCGCCAGCAGCTTGGCCCGGGGCAGTGGGGTGATTTCACCCCTCCACTTT
clone_size: -; d_call: -; j_call: TRBJ1-2; v_call: TRBV18; cdr3_aa: CASSPEDSINYGYTF; cdr3_nt: TGTGCCAGCTCACCTGAGGACAGCATTAACTATGGCTACACCTTC
clone_size: -; d_call: -; j_call: TRBJ2-5; v_call: TRBV30; cdr3_aa: CAWSVSAGGAGLYF; cdr3_nt: TGTGCCTGGAGTGTATCTGCTGGGGGCGCAGGCCTTTACTTC
clone_size: -; d_call: -; j_call: TRBJ2-5; v_call: TRBV7-2; cdr3_aa: CASTPAMAVETQYF; cdr3_nt: TGTGCCAGCACCCCTGCTATGGCAGTTGAGACCCAGTACTTC
clone_size: few; d_call: TRBD1; j_call: TRBJ2-1; v_call: TRBV2; cdr3_aa: CASSTGDYNEQFF; cdr3_nt: TGTGCCAGCAGTACAGGGGACTACAATGAGCAGTTCTTC
clone_size: -; d_call: -; j_call: TRBJ1-1; v_call: TRBV9; cdr3_aa: CASSAGQAMNTEAFF; cdr3_nt: TGTGCCAGCAGCGCTGGGCAGGCTATGAACACTGAAGCTTTCTTT
clone_size: few; d_call: -; j_call: TRBJ2-3; v_call: TRBV14; cdr3_aa: CASSQDRLDTQYF; cdr3_nt: TGTGCCAGCAGCCAAGATCGTTTGGATACGCAGTATTTT
clone_size: -; d_call: TRBD1; j_call: TRBJ2-7; v_call: TRBV2; cdr3_aa: CASRDRGLHF; cdr3_nt: TGTGCCAGCCGTGACAGGGGCTTGCACTTC
clone_size: -; d_call: -; j_call: TRBJ2-4; v_call: TRBV29-1; cdr3_aa: CSVLTFTGLAKNIQYF; cdr3_nt: TGCAGCGTTCTTACTTTTACAGGGTTAGCCAAAAACATTCAGTACTTC
clone_size: -; d_call: -; j_call: TRBJ2-3; v_call: TRBV2; cdr3_aa: CASSFQSRSSTDTQYF; cdr3_nt: TGTGCCAGCAGTTTCCAGTCGAGATCTAGCACAGATACGCAGTATTTT
clone_size: -; d_call: TRBD1; j_call: TRBJ1-1; v_call: TRBV5-1; cdr3_aa: CASSLHRGLENTEAFF; cdr3_nt: TGCGCCAGCAGCTTGCACAGGGGGCTGGAAAACACTGAAGCTTTCTTT
clone_size: few; d_call: -; j_call: TRBJ2-5; v_call: TRBV21-1; cdr3_aa: CASSKGQFQETQYF; cdr3_nt: TGTGCCAGCAGCAAGGGACAGTTCCAAGAGACCCAGTACTTC
clone_size: -; d_call: TRBD1; j_call: TRBJ1-5; v_call: TRBV4-2; cdr3_aa: CASSLGGTGSQPQHF; cdr3_nt: TGTGCCAGCAGCTTGGGCGGGACAGGGTCACAGCCCCAGCATTTT
clone_size: few; d_call: TRBD1; j_call: TRBJ1-6; v_call: TRBV9; cdr3_aa: CASSGQGAGSPLHF; cdr3_nt: TGTGCCAGCAGTGGACAGGGGGCGGGTTCACCCCTCCACTTT
clone_size: -; d_call: TRBD2; j_call: TRBJ2-3; v_call: TRBV5-6; cdr3_aa: CASSSGTSQYF; cdr3_nt: TGTGCCAGCAGCTCAGGGACTAGCCAGTATTTT
clone_size: -; d_call: -; j_call: TRBJ1-5; v_call: TRBV18; cdr3_aa: CASSPLGTSNQPQHF; cdr3_nt: TGTGCCAGCTCACCACTTGGTACCAGCAATCAGCCCCAGCATTTT